This note documents a single T cell receptor (beta chain) sequence. What it binds is not known. Each donor was healthy, and each was a bone marrow donor. The ends lost 3 bases at V and 5 bases at J; junction bases unmatched: 3. Germline V gene sequence: CDR1 GTSNPN, CDR2 SVGIG (reference sequence). The CDR3 has 13 amino acids. In the PCR, 60 Vbeta and 13 Jbeta primers were used. Generated by immunoSEQ multiplex PCR, the TCRdb table keeps only in-frame clones and is missing some. The sample has approximately 51,000 clones, less than 75% seen once. These data originate in a study of cytomegalovirus exposure and HLA in healthy donors. General study results and limits: TCR beta chains associated with HLA were, in a later analysis, more clonally expanded than equally common others. A later examination showed that TCR association rates differed by HLA locus, with DRB1 most and HLA-C fewest. The study carried out a later analysis of TCR beta sequences. It associated some 15,000 of them with specific HLA alleles at a false discovery rate of 0.05.

The V gene is TRBV30, the J gene TRBJ1-5, with 8 bases that match TRBD1. The sequencing sample was made of PBMCs. This clonotype was obtained from a man aged 25 to 45 in good health and CMV-seronegative. In DNA form, the CDR3 reads TGTGCCTGGAGCCAACAGGGGGATCAGCCCCAGCATTTT. It codes for CAWSQQGDQPQHF.